The sequence of this TCR beta chain was determined in a study of T cell responses to AZD1222 COVID-19 vaccine. Study-level information: Samples with a second dose at about 4 or about 12 weeks were pooled together. Findings and limits, study-wide: Donor demographics were predominantly white British with a female majority; clonal diversity may be underestimated. Baseline seropositivity occurred in only a handful of AZD1222 recipients. Nearly half of unique spike-specific TCRs reportedly avoided B.1.351 and B.1.1.7 mutated regions.

This clone turned up a few times. Its target is unknown. Germline CDR1 LNHDA, CDR2 SQIVND (reference sequence). Trimming removed 8 bases from V and 5 bases from J, with 10 bases in between. The CDR3 spans 13 residues. Sequencing was performed with immunoSEQ multiplex PCR; in TCRdb, only in-frame clones are kept and a portion is missing. The repertoire holds roughly 120,000 clones, around 90% seen once, with 3.5% to 5% in the top ten. The sample here was peripheral blood, taken on day 0 of AZD1222 vaccination. The receptor was derived from an adult in good health. The chain recombines TRBV19 with TRBJ1-6, with D possibly being TRBD1 (6 bases). CDR3 in amino acids: CASADRHNSPLHF. DNA of the CDR3: TGTGCCAGTGCAGACAGGCATAATTCACCCCTCCACTTT.